Below, one TCR beta chain is given with its context. The entry originates in a study of blood T cell repertoires in COVID-19. Study context: COVID-19 samples collected from the United States, Italy and Spain covered acute and convalescent phases.

Repertoires were generated with immunoSEQ multiplex PCR, while TCRdb's copy carries only in-frame clones and drops some. The table shows roughly 400,000 clones, with 87% occurring only once. This CDR3 has 14 residues. Trimming removed 4 bases from V and 2 bases from J, with 11 bases in between. CDR1 is SGHRS and CDR2 is YFSETQ in the germline V gene. Participants' own reports of clinical history determined their cohort assignment. Input material: PBMCs or T cells enriched from blood (not recorded which). The sequence was obtained from a woman aged 45 to 65 who had recovered from COVID-19. V usage is TRBV5-1 and J usage is TRBJ2-3; possible D gene TRBD1, 5 bases. The CDR3 region has the DNA TGCGCCAGCAGCGGAAAGGGGATCACAGATACGCAGTATTTT. Its protein product is CASSGKGITDTQYF.